This record looks at one T cell receptor beta chain sequence and its context. This clone was picked up one time. Its antigen is not yet known. No base qualities exist here, and no much larger clone lies one base off it. This sample is drawn from a study of Tregs in tolerant kidney transplant recipients (dated by TCRdb to about 2019). Broadly, across the study: The study used TCRbeta sequencing to identify donor-specific regulatory T cells before combined kidney and bone marrow transplantation, then tracked those cells after transplant. TCRbeta repertoire sequencing was used in a few healthy controls to compare several ways of expanding Tregs specific for an allogeneic donor.

Thawed PBMCs were FACS-sorted into unstimulated Tregs (CD4+CD25+CD127-), CD4+ non-Tregs (CD4+CD25-), CD4 cells and CD8 cells. Thawed PBMCs were rested overnight at 37 degrees C with roughly 200 IU/ml IL-2 before Treg sorting. Healthy control blood was obtained either as purchased buffy coats or from healthy volunteers. Healthy control blood was processed to PBMCs by Ficoll density gradient and cryopreserved, and patient PBMCs were collected before and after transplant. Including cysteine and phenylalanine, the CDR3 has 15 amino acids. Solely the CDR3 DNA is kept, with 45 bases framed from the first base. For TCRbeta CDR3 sequencing, genomic DNA from the sorted cells was extracted using the QIAGEN DNeasy Blood and Tissue Kit. Through immunoSEQ, high-throughput TCRbeta CDR3 sequencing was done commercially, including PCR amplification with internal controls and bias correction. The study's own analysis went as follows. Unique productive TCRbeta sequences were defined by CDR3 nucleotide sequence where primers matched, otherwise by CDR3 amino acid sequence with Vbeta and Jbeta genes. As a correction for sorting error, sequences shared between sorted populations at a frequency ratio of 2:1 or less were discarded, and the remaining shared sequences were assigned to the higher population. Sequences were defined as donor-reactive when expanded at least 5-fold in CFSE-low cells versus unstimulated cells and present at a frequency of at least 0.01% in CFSE-low cells. Repertoire divergence was quantified by Jensen-Shannon divergence using the top 100 TCRbeta sequences ranked by frequency. When a sample had multiple sequencing runs, each run was corrected for sorting error separately and the runs were then pooled. As stored in TCRdb, this immuneACCESS dataset retains in-frame rearrangements with V and J assigned. A fraction of the clones does not appear; measured against another copy, unresolved V genes explain less than half of the discrepancy, and the remainder lacks a known reason. From that table come the V and J calls and clone size; the DNA was used to work out D and trimming. This sample has tens of thousands of clones in its table, and 91% of those were observed once. The top ten hold around 0.7% of the sample.

General findings and caveats noted by the study authors: Expanding Tregs with activated donor B cells appeared to identify the most biologically relevant and donor-specific TCRbeta repertoire. The study was limited by small patient numbers, and the findings need validation in larger populations and under other immunosuppression protocols. Biological reproducibility was not examined directly, but technical replication error appeared to be minimal.

The rearrangement joined TRBV21-1 to TRBJ2-2; TRBD1 is the table's D call, not checked against the DNA. TRBV21-1 has pseudogene status. Input material: Tregs from blood. The receptor's source is a human donor in good health. CDR3 reads: CASSKYPGVTGELFF. The bases are TGTGCCAGCAGCAAATATCCAGGGGTCACCGGGGAGCTGTTTTTT.